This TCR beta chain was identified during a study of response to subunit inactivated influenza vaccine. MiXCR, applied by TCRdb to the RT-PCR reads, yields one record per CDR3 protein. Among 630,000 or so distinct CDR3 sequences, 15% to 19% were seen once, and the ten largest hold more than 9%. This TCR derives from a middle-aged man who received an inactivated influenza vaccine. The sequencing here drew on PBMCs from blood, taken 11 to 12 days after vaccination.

This CDR3 is CAISEYQETQYF. The CDR3 DNA is TGTGCCATCAGTGAGTACCAAGAGACCCAGTACTTC. The V gene is TRBV10-3, the J gene TRBJ2-5, with unresolved D. CDR1 is ENHRY and CDR2 is SYGVKD in the germline V gene. V lost 1 base, J lost 0 bases, and 0 bases lay in between. The CDR3 has 12 residues.